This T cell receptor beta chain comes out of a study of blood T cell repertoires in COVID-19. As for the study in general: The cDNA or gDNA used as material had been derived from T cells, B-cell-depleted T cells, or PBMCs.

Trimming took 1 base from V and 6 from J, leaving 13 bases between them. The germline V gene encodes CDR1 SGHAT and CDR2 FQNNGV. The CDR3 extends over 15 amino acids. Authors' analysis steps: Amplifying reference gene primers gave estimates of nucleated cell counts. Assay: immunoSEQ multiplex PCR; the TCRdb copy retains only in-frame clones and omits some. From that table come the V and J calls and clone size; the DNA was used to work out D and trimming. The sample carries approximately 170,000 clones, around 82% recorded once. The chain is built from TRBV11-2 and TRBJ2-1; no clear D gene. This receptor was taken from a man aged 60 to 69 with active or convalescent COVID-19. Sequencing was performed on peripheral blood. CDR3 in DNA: TGTGCCAGCAGCTTAGGGGCGCAATCCGTCAATGAGCAGTTCTTC. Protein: CASSLGAQSVNEQFF.